A single sample is the source of the 8 T cell receptor beta chains below, sequenced in a study of T-cell memory formation after mild COVID-19. A single record per CDR3 protein comes from TCRdb applying MiXCR to the 5' RACE reads. The sample holds around 420,000 distinct CDR3 sequences, 24% seen once. Source material: PBMCs or a T cell subset sorted from them (not recorded which). The origin of the receptors is an adult woman who had mild COVID-19 (a few samples of this study predate the infection). Cell type and time point are not known.

The chain employs TRBV24-1 and TRBJ1-6, with D uncertain. This CDR3 region has 17 residues. Germline loops: CDR1 KGHDR, CDR2 SFDVKD. With 10 bases removed from V and 6 bases from J, the gap between germline ends came to 24 bases. The DNA of the CDR3 is TGTGCCACAAGAAACCCCTACGCTCCGGCCGCTAATTCACCCCTCCACTTT. Protein sequence: CATRNPYAPAANSPLHF.

This clonotype was recorded a few times. J is TRBJ1-1 and V is TRBV29-1; TRBD1 matches 7 bases. The CDR3 spans 13 residues. V shed 7 bases, J shed 2 bases, and the junction held 7 bases outside the gene matches. CDR1 SQVTM and CDR2 ANQGSEA come from the germline V gene. For the CDR3, the DNA is TGCAGCGGCGGACAGGTAGTTAACACTGAAGCTTTCTTT. Translated: CSGGQVVNTEAFF. Full variable domain (missing parts from reference TRBV29-1 and TRBJ1-1): SAVISQKPSRDICQRGTSLTIQCQVDSQVTMMFWYRQQPGQSLTLIATANQGSEATYESGFVIDKFPISRPNLTFSTLTVSNMSPEDSSIYLCSGGQVVNTEAFFGQGTRLTVV.

A single count supports this clonotype. This chain connects TRBV20-1 to TRBJ2-5; TRBD1 aligns across 9 bases. Germline loops: CDR1 DFQATT, CDR2 SNEGSKA (reference sequence). Trimming removed 3 bases from V and 3 bases from J; junction bases left unmatched: 8. The CDR3 has 15 amino acids. CDR3 nucleotide sequence: TGCAGTGCTAGGCCGTGGGACAGGGCCGAAGAGACCCAGTACTTC. Its protein is CSARPWDRAEETQYF.

This clonotype was seen more than once but under ten times. The chain combines TRBV5-8 with TRBJ1-1; tentatively, D is TRBD1 (5 bases). CDR3 length equals 15 residues. Germline-derived CDR1 and CDR2 are SGHTS and YDEGEE. V was trimmed by 6 bases and J by 0 bases, leaving 15 bases between them. The CDR3 loop reads CASTLQGSLNTEAFF. CDR3 nucleotide sequence: TGTGCCAGCACCCTCCAGGGTTCATTGAACACTGAAGCTTTCTTT.

This chain uses TRBV3-1 with TRBJ2-3; TRBD2 agrees at 10 bases. Germline V gives CDR1 LGHDT, CDR2 YNNKEL (reference sequence). J was trimmed by 4 bases and V by 0 bases; bases with no gene match: 7. The CDR3 contains 17 residues. The CDR3 region is CASSQDRSSGGSDTQYF. CDR3 sequence (DNA): TGTGCCAGCAGCCAAGATAGGTCTAGCGGGGGTTCAGATACGCAGTATTTT.

This clonotype was seen just once. CDR3 nucleotides: TGTGCCAGCTCACCGGGGGGGGCCGCGCCTCACGATACAGATACGCAGTATTTT. Translated, it gives CASSPGGAAPHDTDTQYF. The chain uses TRBV18 and TRBJ2-3, with D possibly TRBD2 on 7 matching bases. The germline CDR1 and CDR2 sequences are KGHSH and LQKENI. V lost 3 bases and J 3 bases, leaving 22 bases between the germline ends. The CDR3 loop spans 18 amino acids.

The table lists this clonotype with many counts. This rearrangement joins TRBV7-9 to TRBJ1-1; 7 bases agree with TRBD1. Germline assignment: CDR1 SEHNR and CDR2 FQNEAQ (reference sequence). Germline trimming cut 4 bases from V and 5 bases from J; bases unmatched to any gene: 4. The CDR3 is 13 residues long. In DNA, the CDR3 is TGTGCCAGCAGCTCAGCAGGGGGTACTGAAGCTTTCTTT. This gives the protein CASSSAGGTEAFF.

The gene calls are TRBV12-3 or TRBV12-4 and TRBJ2-1; TRBD2 matches 9 bases. The CDR3 length is 14 residues. V lost 8 bases and J lost 3; bases outside the gene matches: 5. In nucleotides, the CDR3 is TGTGCCAGCGAGGCGGGGGGGGACTACAATGAGCAGTTCTTC. It translates to CASEAGGDYNEQFF.